Sequencing of this TCR beta chain was carried out in a study of identical twins. After template switching added a universal primer site, the resulting cDNA carried unique molecular identifiers. TCRdb used MiXCR to reprocess the 5' RACE reads, holding one entry per CDR3 protein. The table includes some 1,600,000 distinct CDR3 sequences, about 32% detected once. The material sequenced was cord blood. The sequence came from a newborn girl in good health.

The CDR3 nucleotides are TGTGCCAGCAGTAAAGGGACTAGCGGGAGCTGGGAGCAGTTCTTC. This translates into CASSKGTSGSWEQFF. The rearrangement links TRBV28 to TRBJ2-1; 14 nucleotides match TRBD2. Germline V gives CDR1 MDHEN, CDR2 SYDVKM. The J segment lost 10 bases and the V segment lost 5 bases, leaving 7 bases of the junction unmatched. This CDR3 region has 15 residues.